These 20 T cell receptor beta chains originate from one sample sequenced in a study of T-cell reconstitution after alpha-beta-depleted transplantation in children. Unique molecular identifiers tagged the TCRbeta library. TCRdb fed the PCR reads into MiXCR, producing one record per CDR3 protein. Of approximately 650,000 distinct CDR3 sequences in the sample, roughly 14% were seen once. The starting material was PBMCs, obtained before TCRalphabeta/CD19-depleted stem cell transplant. Receptors were obtained from a girl aged 2-15 years with congenital amegakaryocytic thrombocytopenia, due to receive a stem cell transplant.

The chain uses TRBV12-3 or TRBV12-4 and TRBJ2-1; tentatively, D is TRBD2 (5 bases). The CDR3 loop spans 12 amino acids. V was trimmed by 6 bases and J by 6 bases, leaving 9 bases between them. In DNA form, the CDR3 reads TGTGCCAGCAGGGACTTGCGCAATGAGCAGTTCTTC. This sequence encodes CASRDLRNEQFF.

This chain links TRBV19 with TRBJ2-7; D could derive from TRBD1 or TRBD2 (5 bases each). This CDR3 has 15 residues. CDR1 and CDR2 from the germline V gene are LNHDA and SQIVND (reference sequence). Between the trimmed V and J ends, which lost 6 bases and 3 bases, there was a span of 18 bases. CDR3 sequence (DNA): TGTGCCAGTAGCCCATTCGCCGGGACCCGCTACGAGCAGTACTTC. Translating gives CASSPFAGTRYEQYF.

This clonotype was picked up many times. The J gene is TRBJ2-1, the V gene TRBV7-2; D remains unclear. From germline, CDR1 is SGHTA and CDR2 FQGNSA. The V gene lost 5 bases and the J gene lost 0 bases, with 11 bases spanning the gap. This CDR3 is 15 amino acids long. The CDR3 nucleotides are TGTGCCAGCAGCCGCCGCGGATACTCCTACAATGAGCAGTTCTTC. Translating it yields CASSRRGYSYNEQFF.

Many counts were recorded for this clonotype. J is TRBJ1-4 and V is TRBV11-2, with D maybe TRBD1 (6 bases). Germline values: CDR1 SGHAT, CDR2 FQNNGV. Deletions cut 2 bases from V and 3 bases from J, with 7 bases between. This CDR3 spans 14 amino acids. This CDR3 reads CASSLWGPNEKLFF. DNA of the CDR3: TGTGCCAGCAGCTTATGGGGGCCTAATGAAAAACTGTTTTTT.

In its sample, this clonotype was seen many times. The chain links TRBV20-1 to TRBJ2-1; 8 positions match TRBD2. The CDR3 has 18 amino acids. Germline trimming cut 0 bases from V and 0 bases from J; bases unmatched to any gene: 10. In germline, CDR1 is DFQATT, CDR2 SNEGSKA (reference sequence). The CDR3 is CSARDPSGREVSYNEQFF. CDR3 nucleotide sequence: TGCAGTGCTAGAGATCCCTCCGGGCGGGAGGTCTCCTACAATGAGCAGTTCTTC.

This clonotype was counted many times. The V gene is TRBV5-1, the J gene TRBJ1-4; D gene ambiguous. The germline V gene has CDR1 SGHRS and CDR2 YFSETQ. This CDR3 is built from 14 residues. V was trimmed by 2 bases and J by 8 bases, leaving 13 bases between them. The CDR3 DNA reads as TGCGCCAGCAGCTTATTGCTCCGGGAGGAAAAACTGTTTTTT. It translates to CASSLLLREEKLFF.

In this sample, this clonotype turned up many times. This rearrangement joins TRBV20-1 to TRBJ1-2; the D gene is possibly TRBD1 (5 bases). With 0 bases removed from V and 2 bases from J, the gap between germline ends came to 13 bases. The CDR3 has 15 amino acids. Germline V gene lookup returns CDR1 DFQATT and CDR2 SNEGSKA (reference sequence). CDR3 nucleotides: TGCAGTGCTAGAGACCTAGGGACTCTAAACTATGGCTACACCTTC. Translated, it gives CSARDLGTLNYGYTF.

This clonotype was seen a few times. The rearrangement uses TRBV7-2 and TRBJ2-1; possibly TRBD2 for D (7 bases). V dropped 2 bases and J dropped 6 bases, with 14 bases sitting between them. The germline gives CDR1 SGHTA, CDR2 FQGNSA. The CDR3 contains 15 residues. As DNA, the CDR3 is TGTGCCAGCAGCTTAAGGGGCGGGGGCCTCAATGAGCAGTTCTTC. It yields the protein CASSLRGGGLNEQFF.

This clonotype was observed many times. The chain has TRBV6-5 and TRBJ1-2; TRBD1 might be the D (5 bases). CDR3 length: 15 amino acids. The ends were cut back, 3 bases at V and 7 bases at J, with 18 bases in the middle. CDR1 is MNHEY and CDR2 is SVGAGI in the germline V gene. CDR3 bases: TGTGCCAGCAGTTATTTTCAAGGGGTTAGGGCTGGCTACACCTTC. Translating gives CASSYFQGVRAGYTF.

In its sample, this clonotype was seen many times. The chain has TRBV12-3 or TRBV12-4 and TRBJ1-2; D uncertain. V was pared by 10 bases and J by 9 bases, with 15 bases between. The CDR3 has 11 amino acids. Here the CDR3 DNA reads TGTGCCACCCCGGGAGTGGGTAGCTACACCTTC. This encodes CATPGVGSYTF.

This clonotype showed up many times. The chain couples TRBV6-1 to TRBJ2-3; D gene unclear. V gave up 5 bases and J gave up 5 bases, with 17 bases separating them. Germline V CDR1 and CDR2: MNHNS, SASEGT. The CDR3 loop spans 15 amino acids. CDR3 region: CASSTTASSGDTQYF. The CDR3 region has the DNA TGTGCCAGCAGTACCACAGCTTCCTCGGGAGATACGCAGTATTTT.

This clonotype was recorded many times. V usage is TRBV7-9 and J usage is TRBJ2-3; D is possibly TRBD1 or TRBD2 (5 bases each). The CDR3 covers 13 residues. CDR1 is SEHNR and CDR2 is FQNEAQ in the germline V gene (reference sequence). The CDR3 DNA follows: TGTGCAGCTCGTGCAGGGACGACCTTTACGCAGTATTTT. It encodes CAARAGTTFTQYF.

In this sample, this clonotype turned up a few times. V is TRBV12-3 or TRBV12-4 and J is TRBJ1-5, with 7 bases lining up with TRBD1. Germline trimming cut 6 bases from V and 7 bases from J; bases unmatched to any gene: 9. The CDR3 sequence is 14 residues long. The CDR3 region has the DNA TGTGCCAGCAGCGGGACAGCAGGCGGACAGCCCCAGCATTTT. Translating gives CASSGTAGGQPQHF.

This clonotype was seen repeatedly, ten times or more. The gene calls are TRBV12-3 or TRBV12-4 and TRBJ2-1, with D perhaps assigned TRBD1 or TRBD2 (5 bases each). The CDR3 extends over 18 amino acids. The V end lost 4 bases, the J end lost 0 bases, and 19 bases lay between the germline ends. CDR3 DNA sequence: TGTGCCAGCAGTTACGACTTAGGGGCCGGGGACTCCTACAATGAGCAGTTCTTC. This codes for CASSYDLGAGDSYNEQFF.

A few counts support this clonotype. The chain employs TRBV5-1 and TRBJ1-1; D not certain. Germline-derived CDR1 and CDR2 are SGHRS and YFSETQ. V was cut by 0 bases and J by 0 bases, with 9 bases left in between. There are 15 residues in the CDR3. The CDR3 reads CASSLELGLNTEAFF. Written as DNA, the CDR3 is TGCGCCAGCAGCTTGGAATTGGGCTTGAACACTGAAGCTTTCTTT.

This chain links TRBV27 with TRBJ2-6; no reliable D call. Germline V CDR1 and CDR2: MNHEY, SMNVEV (reference sequence). Deletions cut 0 bases from V and 0 bases from J, with 9 bases between. The CDR3 covers 17 residues. The CDR3 spells CASSLSPPYSGANVLTF. For the CDR3, the DNA is TGTGCCAGCAGTTTATCCCCCCCGTACTCTGGGGCCAACGTCCTGACTTTC.

This rearrangement joins TRBV11-1 to TRBJ2-3; weak D call: TRBD2 (6 bases). Germline assignment: CDR1 SGHAT and CDR2 FQDESV (reference sequence). The CDR3 sequence is 18 residues long. Trimming removed 4 bases from V and 0 bases from J, with 20 bases in between. CDR3 sequence reads: CASSSTKLRLVSTDTQYF. For the CDR3, the DNA is TGTGCCAGCAGCTCAACTAAATTACGACTAGTGAGCACAGATACGCAGTATTTT.

This chain joins TRBV5-1 and TRBJ1-6; TRBD1 matches 8 bases. The V and J ends lost 4 bases and 7 bases, in that order; junction bases with no gene match: 4. The CDR3 spans 14 residues. In germline, CDR1 is SGHRS, CDR2 YFSETQ. Here the CDR3 DNA reads TGCGCCAGCAGCCTGTGGACAGGGAATTCACCCCTCCACTTT. Translation: CASSLWTGNSPLHF.

This clonotype has at least ten counts. The gene calls are TRBV7-8 and TRBJ1-3; D unresolved. V gave up 3 bases and J gave up 3 bases, with 9 bases separating them. Per the germline V gene, CDR1 is SGHVS and CDR2 is FQNEAQ. CDR3 length equals 14 residues. This CDR3 is CASSFGLGGNTIYF. The CDR3 DNA is TGTGCCAGCAGCTTCGGGTTAGGTGGAAACACCATATATTTT.

This clonotype was seen a few times. The V call is TRBV20-1, the J call TRBJ2-7, with TRBD1 identical over 9 bases. Looked up from germline, CDR1 is DFQATT and CDR2 is SNEGSKA (reference sequence). V lost 0 bases and J lost 4; bases outside the gene matches: 7. This CDR3 comprises 15 residues. CDR3 residues: CSARDWRQGVYEQYF. CDR3 nucleotide sequence: TGCAGTGCTAGAGATTGGAGACAGGGGGTTTACGAGCAGTACTTC.